This TCR beta chain was sequenced for a study of post-analysis software for immune sequencing data. About the research overall: As for disease course, relapsing-remitting, secondary progressive and progressive-relapsing multiple sclerosis were all included.

Each TCR beta cDNA library carried unique molecular identifiers. In TCRdb, the PCR reads were re-called with MiXCR into one record per CDR3 protein. This sample has hundreds of thousands of distinct CDR3 sequences, with nearly 45% found just once. Findings of the study overall: The five TRBV segments detected at higher frequency in patients than in controls included TRBV5-6, TRBV5-1 and TRBV20-1. People with multiple sclerosis had a significantly lower normalized Chao1 diversity than controls did.

Losses at the gene ends were 4 bases for V and 5 bases for J; bases not matched to a gene: 6. Germline V gives CDR1 KGHDR, CDR2 SFDVKD. This CDR3 contains 15 residues. Regarding this clonotype: Its specificity is not known.

This chain links TRBV24-1 with TRBJ2-1; 8 nucleotides align to TRBD1. Source material: blood. The origin of this receptor is a girl aged 5 to 17 with multiple sclerosis. CDR3 DNA sequence: TGTGCCACCAGTGAGCCCAGGGGGCTCGACAATGAGCAGTTCTTC. It yields the protein CATSEPRGLDNEQFF.